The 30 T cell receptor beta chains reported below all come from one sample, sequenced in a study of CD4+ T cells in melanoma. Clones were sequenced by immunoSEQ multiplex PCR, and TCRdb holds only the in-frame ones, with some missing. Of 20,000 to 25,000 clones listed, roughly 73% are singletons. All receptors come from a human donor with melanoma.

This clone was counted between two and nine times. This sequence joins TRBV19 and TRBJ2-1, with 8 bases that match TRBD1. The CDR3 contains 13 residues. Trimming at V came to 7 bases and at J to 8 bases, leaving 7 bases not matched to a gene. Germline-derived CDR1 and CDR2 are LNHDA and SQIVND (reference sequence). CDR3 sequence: CASTRTGSDEQFF. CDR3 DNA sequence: TGTGCCAGTACCAGGACAGGGAGCGATGAGCAGTTCTTC. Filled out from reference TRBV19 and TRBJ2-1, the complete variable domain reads DGGITQSPKYLFRKEGQNVTLSCEQNLNHDAMYWYRQDPGQGLRLIYYSQIVNDFQKGDIAEGYSVSREKKESFPLTVTSAQKNPTAFYLCASTRTGSDEQFFGPGTRLTVL.

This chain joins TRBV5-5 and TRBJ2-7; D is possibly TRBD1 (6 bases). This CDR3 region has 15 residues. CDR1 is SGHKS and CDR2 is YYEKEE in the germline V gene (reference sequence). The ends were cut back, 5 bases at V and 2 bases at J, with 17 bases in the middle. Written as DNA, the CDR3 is TGTGCCAGCAGTCCCGCCCCCCAGGGGACCTACGAGCAGTACTTC. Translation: CASSPAPQGTYEQYF.

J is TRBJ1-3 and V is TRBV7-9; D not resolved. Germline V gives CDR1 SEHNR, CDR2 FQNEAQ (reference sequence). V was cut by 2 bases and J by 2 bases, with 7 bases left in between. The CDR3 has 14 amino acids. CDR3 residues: CASSLRAAGNTIYF. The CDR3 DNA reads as TGTGCCAGCAGCTTAAGGGCAGCTGGAAACACCATATATTTT.

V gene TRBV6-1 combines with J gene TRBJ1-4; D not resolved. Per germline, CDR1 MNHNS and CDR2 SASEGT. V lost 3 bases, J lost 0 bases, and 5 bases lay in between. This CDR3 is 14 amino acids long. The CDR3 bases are TGTGCCAGCAGTGACAGTGCAACTAATGAAAAACTGTTTTTT. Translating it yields CASSDSATNEKLFF.

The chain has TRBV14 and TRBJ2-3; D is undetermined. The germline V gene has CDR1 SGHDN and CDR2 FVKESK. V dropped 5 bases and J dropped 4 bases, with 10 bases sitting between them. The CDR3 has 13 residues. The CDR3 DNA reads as TGTGCCAGCAGCTCCCGACGGTCAGATACGCAGTATTTT. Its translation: CASSSRRSDTQYF.

CDR3 residues: CASSLRQGAMTEAFF. The DNA for the CDR3 is TGTGCCAGCAGCTTGCGGCAGGGGGCAATGACTGAAGCTTTCTTT. The chain recombines TRBV5-4 with TRBJ1-1, with 8 bases matching TRBD1. The CDR3 totals 15 residues. From germline, CDR1 is SGHNT and CDR2 YYREEE (reference sequence). Trimming at V came to 1 base and at J to 5 bases, leaving 7 bases not matched to a gene.

The CDR3 sequence: CASSPLGAGLLSEQFF. The DNA for the CDR3 is TGTGCCAGCTCCCCCCTCGGAGCGGGCCTGCTGAGTGAGCAGTTCTTC. The chain is built from TRBV18 and TRBJ2-1; weak D call: TRBD2 (6 bases). Germline CDR1 reads KGHSH; CDR2 reads LQKENI. The CDR3 runs 16 residues. V shed 6 bases and J shed 9 bases, with 24 bases lying between them.

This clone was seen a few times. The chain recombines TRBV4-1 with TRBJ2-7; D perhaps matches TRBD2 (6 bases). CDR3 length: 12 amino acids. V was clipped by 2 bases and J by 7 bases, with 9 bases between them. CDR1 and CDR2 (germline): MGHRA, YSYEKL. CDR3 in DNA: TGCGCCAGCAGCCAAAGGGCGGGAGAGCAGTACTTC. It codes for CASSQRAGEQYF.

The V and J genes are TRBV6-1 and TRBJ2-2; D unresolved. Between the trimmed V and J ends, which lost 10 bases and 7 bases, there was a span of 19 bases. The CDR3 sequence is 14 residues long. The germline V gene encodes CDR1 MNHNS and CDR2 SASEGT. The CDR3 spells CATPDGVRSGELFF. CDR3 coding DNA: TGTGCCACCCCGGATGGGGTCCGAAGCGGGGAGCTGTTTTTT.

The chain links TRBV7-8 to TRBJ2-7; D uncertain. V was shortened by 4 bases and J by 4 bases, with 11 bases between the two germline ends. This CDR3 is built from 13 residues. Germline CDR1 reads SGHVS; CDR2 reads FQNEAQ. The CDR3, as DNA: TGTGCCAGCAGCTCCGTGATCCGGTACGAGCAGTACTTC. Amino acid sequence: CASSSVIRYEQYF.

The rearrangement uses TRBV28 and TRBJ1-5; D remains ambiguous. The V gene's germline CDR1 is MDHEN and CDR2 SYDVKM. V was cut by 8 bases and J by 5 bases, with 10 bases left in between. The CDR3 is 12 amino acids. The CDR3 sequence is CASYERDQPQHF. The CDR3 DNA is TGTGCCAGCTATGAGAGAGATCAGCCCCAGCATTTT.

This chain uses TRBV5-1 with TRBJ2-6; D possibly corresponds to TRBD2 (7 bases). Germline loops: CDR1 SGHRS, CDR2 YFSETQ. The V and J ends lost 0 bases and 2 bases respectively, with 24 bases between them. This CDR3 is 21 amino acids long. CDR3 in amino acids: CASSLGETRAVGGPGANVLTF. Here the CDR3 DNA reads TGCGCCAGCAGCTTGGGCGAAACGCGGGCCGTGGGGGGGCCTGGGGCCAACGTCCTGACTTTC.

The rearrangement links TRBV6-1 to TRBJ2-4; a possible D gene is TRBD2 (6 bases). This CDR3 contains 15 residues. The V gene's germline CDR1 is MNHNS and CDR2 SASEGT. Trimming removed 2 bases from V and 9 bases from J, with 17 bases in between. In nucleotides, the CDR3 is TGTGCCAGCAGTGAATACACCGGGACTCTAGGCATTCAGTACTTC. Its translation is CASSEYTGTLGIQYF.

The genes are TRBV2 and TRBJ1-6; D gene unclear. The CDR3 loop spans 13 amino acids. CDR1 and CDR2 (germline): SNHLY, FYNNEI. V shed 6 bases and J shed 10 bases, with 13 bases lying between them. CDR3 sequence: CASRRELSSPLHF. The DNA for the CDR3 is TGTGCCAGCAGGAGGGAGTTATCCTCACCCCTCCACTTT.

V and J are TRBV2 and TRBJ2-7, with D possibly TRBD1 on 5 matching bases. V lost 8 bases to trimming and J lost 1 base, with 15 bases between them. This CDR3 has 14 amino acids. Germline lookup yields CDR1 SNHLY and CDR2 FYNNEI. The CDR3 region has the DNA TGTGCCAGCCTGCAGGGCTGGGAATCCTACGAGCAGTACTTC. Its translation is CASLQGWESYEQYF.

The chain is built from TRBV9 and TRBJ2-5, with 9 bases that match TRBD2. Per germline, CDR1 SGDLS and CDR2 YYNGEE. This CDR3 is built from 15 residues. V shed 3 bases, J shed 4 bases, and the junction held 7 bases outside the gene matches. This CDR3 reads CASSGSGGTGETQYF. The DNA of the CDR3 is TGTGCCAGCAGCGGTAGCGGGGGCACGGGAGAGACCCAGTACTTC.

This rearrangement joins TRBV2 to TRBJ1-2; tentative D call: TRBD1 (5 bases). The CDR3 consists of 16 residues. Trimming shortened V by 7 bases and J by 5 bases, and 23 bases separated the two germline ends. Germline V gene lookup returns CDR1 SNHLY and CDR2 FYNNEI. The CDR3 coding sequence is TGTGCCAGCACCGGGACTCCGGCAGGGCAAATTTATGGCTACACCTTC. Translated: CASTGTPAGQIYGYTF. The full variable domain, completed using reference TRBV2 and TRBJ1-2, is EPEVTQTPSHQVTQMGQEVILRCVPISNHLYFYWYRQILGQKVEFLVSFYNNEISEKSEIFDDQFSVERPDGSNFTLKIRSTKLEDSAMYFCASTGTPAGQIYGYTFGSGTRLTVV.

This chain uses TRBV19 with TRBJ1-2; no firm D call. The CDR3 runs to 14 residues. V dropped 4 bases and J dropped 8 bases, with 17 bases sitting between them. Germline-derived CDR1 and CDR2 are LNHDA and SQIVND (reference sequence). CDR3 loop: CASSTSAGRMGYTF. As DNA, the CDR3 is TGTGCCAGTAGTACATCTGCAGGAAGAATGGGCTACACCTTC.

CDR3 region: CASSTSFYNEQFF. The CDR3 bases are TGTGCCAGCAGTACTAGCTTTTACAATGAGCAGTTCTTC. The gene calls are TRBV11-2 and TRBJ2-1, with TRBD2 as a possible D gene (6 bases). This CDR3 comprises 13 residues. The germline V gene has CDR1 SGHAT and CDR2 FQNNGV. The V end was cut by 6 bases, the J end by 4 bases, with 10 bases between.

CDR3 DNA: TGTGCCAGTAGTATCAGGAACGACAGGGGAGTTAATTCACCCCTCCACTTT. This sequence encodes CASSIRNDRGVNSPLHF. The gene calls are TRBV19 and TRBJ1-6, with TRBD1 matching 8 bases. CDR3 size: 17 residues. Looked up from germline, CDR1 is LNHDA and CDR2 is SQIVND (reference sequence). Trimming took 3 bases from V and 6 from J; bases not matched to a gene: 10. The full variable domain, in which reference TRBV19 and TRBJ1-6 provide the parts outside the CDR3, is DGGITQSPKYLFRKEGQNVTLSCEQNLNHDAMYWYRQDPGQGLRLIYYSQIVNDFQKGDIAEGYSVSREKKESFPLTVTSAQKNPTAFYLCASSIRNDRGVNSPLHFGNGTRLTVT.

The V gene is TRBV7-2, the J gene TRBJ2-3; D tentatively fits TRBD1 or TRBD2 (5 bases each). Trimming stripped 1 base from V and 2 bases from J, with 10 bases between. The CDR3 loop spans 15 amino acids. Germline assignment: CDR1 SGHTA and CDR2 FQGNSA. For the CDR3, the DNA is TGTGCCAGCAGCTTAGGCTGGGGGACCACAGATACGCAGTATTTT. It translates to CASSLGWGTTDTQYF.

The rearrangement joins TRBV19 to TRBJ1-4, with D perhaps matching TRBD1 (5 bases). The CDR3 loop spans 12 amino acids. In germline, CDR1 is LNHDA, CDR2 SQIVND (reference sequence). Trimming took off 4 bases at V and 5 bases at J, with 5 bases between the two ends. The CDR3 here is CASSRGNEKLFF. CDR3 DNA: TGTGCCAGTAGTAGGGGGAATGAAAAACTGTTTTTT.

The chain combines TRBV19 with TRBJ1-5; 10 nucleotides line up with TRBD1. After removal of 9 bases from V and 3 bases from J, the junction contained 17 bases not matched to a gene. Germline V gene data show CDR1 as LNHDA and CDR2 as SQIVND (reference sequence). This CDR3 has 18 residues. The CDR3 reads CASTGQGGNRVVNQPQHF. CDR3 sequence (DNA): TGTGCCAGCACAGGACAGGGGGGAAATCGAGTGGTCAATCAGCCCCAGCATTTT.

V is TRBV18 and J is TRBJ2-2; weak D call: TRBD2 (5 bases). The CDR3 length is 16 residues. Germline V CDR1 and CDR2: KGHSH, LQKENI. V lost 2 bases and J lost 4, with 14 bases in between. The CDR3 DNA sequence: TGTGCCAGCTCACCATCTTTACGGGGAGCCACCGGGGAGCTGTTTTTT. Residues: CASSPSLRGATGELFF.

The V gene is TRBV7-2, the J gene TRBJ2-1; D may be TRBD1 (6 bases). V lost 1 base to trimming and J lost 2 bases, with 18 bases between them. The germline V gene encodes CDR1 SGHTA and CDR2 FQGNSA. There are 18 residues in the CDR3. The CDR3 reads CASSLEPSKGVTYNEQFF. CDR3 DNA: TGTGCCAGCAGCTTAGAGCCGAGCAAGGGGGTCACCTACAATGAGCAGTTCTTC.

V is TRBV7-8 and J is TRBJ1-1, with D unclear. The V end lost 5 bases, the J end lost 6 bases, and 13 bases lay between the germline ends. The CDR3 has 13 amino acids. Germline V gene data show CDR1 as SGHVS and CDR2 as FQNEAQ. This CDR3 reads CASSGVGRSEAFF. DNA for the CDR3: TGTGCCAGCAGCGGCGTCGGGCGTTCTGAAGCTTTCTTT. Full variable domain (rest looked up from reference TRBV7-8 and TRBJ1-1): GAGVSQSPRYKVAKRGQDVALRCDPISGHVSLFWYQQALGQGPEFLTYFQNEAQLDKSGLPSDRFFAERPEGSVSTLKIQRTQQEDSAVYLCASSGVGRSEAFFGQGTRLTVV.

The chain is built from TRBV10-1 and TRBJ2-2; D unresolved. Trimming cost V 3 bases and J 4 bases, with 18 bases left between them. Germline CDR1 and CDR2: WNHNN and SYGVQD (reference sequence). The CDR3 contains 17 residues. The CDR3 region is CASSDRISGALTGELFF. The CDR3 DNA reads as TGCGCCAGCAGTGACAGAATATCCGGAGCCCTCACCGGGGAGCTGTTTTTT.

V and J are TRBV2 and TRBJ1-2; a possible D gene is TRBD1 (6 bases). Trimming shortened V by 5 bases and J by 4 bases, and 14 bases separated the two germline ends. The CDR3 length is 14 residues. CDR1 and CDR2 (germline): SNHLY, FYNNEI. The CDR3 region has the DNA TGTGCCAGCAGTACAGGGAGGTCTGTCTATGGCTACACCTTC. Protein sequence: CASSTGRSVYGYTF. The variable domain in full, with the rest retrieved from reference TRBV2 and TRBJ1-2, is EPEVTQTPSHQVTQMGQEVILRCVPISNHLYFYWYRQILGQKVEFLVSFYNNEISEKSEIFDDQFSVERPDGSNFTLKIRSTKLEDSAMYFCASSTGRSVYGYTFGSGTRLTVV.

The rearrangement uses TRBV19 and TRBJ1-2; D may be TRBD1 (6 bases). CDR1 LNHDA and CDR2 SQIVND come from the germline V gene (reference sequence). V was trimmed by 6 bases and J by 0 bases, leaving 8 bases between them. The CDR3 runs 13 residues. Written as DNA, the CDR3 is TGTGCCAGTAGCTGGACAGCTAACTATGGCTACACCTTC. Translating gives CASSWTANYGYTF. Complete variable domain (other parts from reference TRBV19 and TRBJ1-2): DGGITQSPKYLFRKEGQNVTLSCEQNLNHDAMYWYRQDPGQGLRLIYYSQIVNDFQKGDIAEGYSVSREKKESFPLTVTSAQKNPTAFYLCASSWTANYGYTFGSGTRLTVV.

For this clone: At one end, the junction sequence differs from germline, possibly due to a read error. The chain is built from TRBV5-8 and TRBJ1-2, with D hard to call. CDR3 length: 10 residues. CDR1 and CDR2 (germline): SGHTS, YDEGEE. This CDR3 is CASSSGRAPF. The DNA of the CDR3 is TGTGCCAGCAGCTCTGGAAGGGCCCCCTTC.